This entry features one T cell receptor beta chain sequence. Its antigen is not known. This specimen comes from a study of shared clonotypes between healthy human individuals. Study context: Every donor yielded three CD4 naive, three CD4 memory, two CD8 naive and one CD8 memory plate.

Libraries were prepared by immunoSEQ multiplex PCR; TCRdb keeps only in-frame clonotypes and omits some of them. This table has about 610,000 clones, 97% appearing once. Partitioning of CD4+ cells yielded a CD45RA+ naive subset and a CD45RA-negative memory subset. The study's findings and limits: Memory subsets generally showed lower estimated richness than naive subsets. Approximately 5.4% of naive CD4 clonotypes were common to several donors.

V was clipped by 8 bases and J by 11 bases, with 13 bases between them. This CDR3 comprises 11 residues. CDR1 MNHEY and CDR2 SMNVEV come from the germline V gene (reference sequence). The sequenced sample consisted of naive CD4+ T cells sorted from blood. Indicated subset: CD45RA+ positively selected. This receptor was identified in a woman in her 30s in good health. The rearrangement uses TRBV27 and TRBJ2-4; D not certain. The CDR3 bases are TGTGCCAGCGCACCTTGTAGCCTTCAGTACTTC. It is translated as CASAPCSLQYF.